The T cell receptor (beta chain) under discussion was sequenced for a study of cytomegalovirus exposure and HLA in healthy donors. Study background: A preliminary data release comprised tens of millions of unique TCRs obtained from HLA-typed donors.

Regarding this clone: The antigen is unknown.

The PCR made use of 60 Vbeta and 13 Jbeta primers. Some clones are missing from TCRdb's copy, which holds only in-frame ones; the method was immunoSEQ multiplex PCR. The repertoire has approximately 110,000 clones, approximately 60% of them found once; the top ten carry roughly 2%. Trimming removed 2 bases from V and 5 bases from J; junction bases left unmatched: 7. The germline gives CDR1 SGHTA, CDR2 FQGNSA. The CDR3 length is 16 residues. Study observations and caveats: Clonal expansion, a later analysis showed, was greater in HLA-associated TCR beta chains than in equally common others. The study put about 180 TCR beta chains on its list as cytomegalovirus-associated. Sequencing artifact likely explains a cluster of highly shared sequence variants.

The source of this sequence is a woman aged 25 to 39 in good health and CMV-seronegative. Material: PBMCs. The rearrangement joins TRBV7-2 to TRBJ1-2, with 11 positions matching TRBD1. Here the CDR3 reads CASSLPLDRGRYGYTF. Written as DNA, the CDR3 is TGTGCCAGCAGCTTACCCCTGGACAGGGGGCGATATGGCTACACCTTC. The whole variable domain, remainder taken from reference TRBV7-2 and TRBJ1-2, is GAGVSQSPSNKVTEKGKDVELRCDPISGHTALYWYRQSLGQGLEFLIYFQGNSAPDKSGLPSDRFSAERTGGSVSTLTIQRTQQEDSAVYLCASSLPLDRGRYGYTFGSGTRLTVV.